One sample yielded the 5 T cell receptor beta chains listed below, sequenced in a study of cytomegalovirus exposure and HLA in healthy donors. Assay used: immunoSEQ multiplex PCR; TCRdb lists only in-frame clones, some missing. This table holds 300,000 to 350,000 clones, approximately 91% found once. Sequencing was performed on PBMCs. The source of these receptors is a man aged 25-40 years in good health and CMV-seronegative.

The rearrangement uses TRBV28 and TRBJ1-5; 9 nucleotides match TRBD1. CDR1 and CDR2 (germline): MDHEN, SYDVKM. The trim removed 7 bases at V and 2 bases at J, leaving 6 bases unmatched. CDR3 length equals 15 residues. CDR3 amino acids: CASIRDRVGNQPQHF. The CDR3 DNA is TGTGCCAGCATCCGGGACAGGGTCGGCAATCAGCCCCAGCATTTT.

The CDR3 reads CASSLQKPHDRGPGNTIYF. The CDR3 DNA reads as TGTGCCAGCAGCTTACAGAAACCTCATGACAGGGGGCCAGGAAACACCATATATTTT. The rearrangement links TRBV7-2 to TRBJ1-3, with TRBD1 matching 10 bases. V lost 2 bases and J lost 4; bases outside the gene matches: 14. Germline CDR1 SGHTA, CDR2 FQGNSA. The CDR3 has 19 amino acids.

The DNA of the CDR3 is TGTGCCAGCAGTGGGAGACGTACGAACACCGGGGAGCTGTTTTTT. Translated: CASSGRRTNTGELFF. The chain uses TRBV2 and TRBJ2-2; no definite D call. The CDR3 sequence is 15 residues long. Germline CDR1 SNHLY, CDR2 FYNNEI. Trimming removed 4 bases at V and 0 bases at J, with 9 bases between.

This sequence joins TRBV5-1 and TRBJ2-1; D is perhaps TRBD1 (5 bases). The CDR3 has 15 residues. Between the trimmed V and J ends, which lost 4 bases and 1 base, there was a span of 12 bases. Germline CDR1 reads SGHRS; CDR2 reads YFSETQ. CDR3 sequence (DNA): TGCGCCAGCAGCCTCGTTGGGGCGTCCTACAATGAGCAGTTCTTC. It encodes CASSLVGASYNEQFF.

V usage is TRBV6-1 and J usage is TRBJ2-7, with D possibly TRBD2 on 5 matching bases. The V and J ends lost 3 bases and 5 bases respectively, with 17 bases between them. The CDR3 spans 15 residues. Germline CDR1 is MNHNS and CDR2 is SASEGT. The CDR3 spells CASSDPIGRGHEQYF. The DNA for the CDR3 is TGTGCCAGCAGTGATCCGATAGGCCGGGGTCACGAGCAGTACTTC.